This T cell receptor (beta chain) was captured by sequencing in a study of blood T cell repertoires in COVID-19. The overall study: Samples of COVID-19 (acute and convalescent) were obtained from the United States, Italy and Spain. The cDNA or gDNA used as material had been derived from T cells, B-cell-depleted T cells, or PBMCs.

The CDR3 has 15 residues. J gave up 4 bases and V 5 bases, and 10 bases lay outside the gene matches. The germline V gene encodes CDR1 MNHEY and CDR2 SVGEGT. Source study methods: Reference gene primer amplification in the assay estimated nucleated cell counts. Using immunoSEQ multiplex PCR, the repertoire was profiled, and TCRdb retains in-frame clones only, with some absent. D and trimming come from the DNA, and the V and J calls and clone size come from that table. The sample has more than 150,000 clones; more than 85% are singletons. This TCR derives from a man aged 55 to 70 with COVID-19, enrolled during active disease. The chain employs TRBV6-2 or TRBV6-3 and TRBJ1-2; 7 positions match TRBD1. Sequencing used peripheral blood. The CDR3 reads CASSPTQGISYGYTF. The CDR3 nucleotides read TGTGCCAGCAGTCCGACACAGGGGATCTCCTATGGCTACACCTTC.